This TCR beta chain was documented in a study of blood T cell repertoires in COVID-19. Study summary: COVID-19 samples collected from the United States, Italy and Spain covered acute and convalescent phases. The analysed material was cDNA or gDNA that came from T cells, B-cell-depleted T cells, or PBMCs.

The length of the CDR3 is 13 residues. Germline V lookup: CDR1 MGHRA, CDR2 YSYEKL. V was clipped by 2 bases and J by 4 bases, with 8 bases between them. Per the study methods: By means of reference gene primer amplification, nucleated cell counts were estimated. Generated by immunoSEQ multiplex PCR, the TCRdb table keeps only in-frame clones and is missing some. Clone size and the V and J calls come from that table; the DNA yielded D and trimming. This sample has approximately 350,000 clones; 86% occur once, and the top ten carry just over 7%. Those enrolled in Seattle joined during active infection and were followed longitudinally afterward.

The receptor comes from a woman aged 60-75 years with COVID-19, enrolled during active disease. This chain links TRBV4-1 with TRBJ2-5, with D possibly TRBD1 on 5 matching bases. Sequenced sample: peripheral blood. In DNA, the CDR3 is TGCGCCAGCAGCCAATGGCAGGGAGAGACCCAGTACTTC. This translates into CASSQWQGETQYF.